This T cell receptor (beta chain) was captured in a study of type 1 regulatory T cells. As for the study in general: An in vitro protocol generated T-allo10, a Tr1-enriched, alloantigen-specific CD4 T cell product.

TCRdb independently ran MiXCR on the reads; one entry per CDR3 protein. The table lists about 100,000 distinct CDR3 sequences, about a third of them singletons. By share, this clonotype counts as medium-sized (0.01 to 0.1%). Material for sequencing was CD4+ T cells, either the whole sample or a sorted fraction (not recorded which). The TCR sequence derives from a human donor in good health.

This CDR3 reads CSVQRPRQGEGETQYF. CDR3 in DNA: TGCAGCGTTCAAAGACCCCGACAGGGGGAGGGAGAGACCCAGTACTTC. This chain joins TRBV29-1 and TRBJ2-5; 9 bases are shared with TRBD1. Per the germline V gene, CDR1 is SQVTM and CDR2 is ANQGSEA. The CDR3 covers 16 residues. V shed 5 bases, J shed 4 bases, and the junction held 14 bases outside the gene matches.